This T cell receptor (beta chain) was captured by sequencing in a study of T cells after yellow fever vaccination. Overall study results and limits: Repertoires sorted by FACS could include abundant clonotypes that are contaminants from the bulk population. Compared with primary, the secondary response was weaker and peaked at day 5, not 15.

V lost 3 bases to trimming and J lost 2 bases; unmatched junction nucleotides: 5. The CDR3 runs 15 residues. The germline CDR1 and CDR2 sequences are MNHEY and SMNVEV (reference sequence). About this clonotype itself: The target antigen is unknown.

TCRdb ran MiXCR on the 5' RACE reads and lists one entry per CDR3 protein. The table records 300,000 to 350,000 distinct CDR3 sequences, around 8.1% of them present only once. V gene TRBV27 combines with J gene TRBJ2-5; 8 nucleotides line up with TRBD1. The TCR comes from a man between 18 and 35 years old who received the YFV17D yellow fever vaccine. Source: PBMCs, taken 45 days after the first yellow fever vaccination. CDR3 sequence (DNA): TGTGCCAGCAGTTTCGGGACAGGACGGCAAGAGACCCAGTACTTC. Translation gives CASSFGTGRQETQYF.